This T cell receptor (beta chain) emerged from a study of Tregs in tolerant kidney transplant recipients. For the study at large: The nonmyeloablative bone marrow transplants came from related graft donors, with transient mixed chimerism.

CD4+CD25+CD127- Tregs, CD4+CD25- non-Tregs, CD4 and CD8 cells were sorted. Trimming removed 4 bases from V and 1 base from J, with 7 bases in between. CDR3 length: 13 residues. Germline lookup yields CDR1 SGHDN and CDR2 FVKESK. Using immunoSEQ multiplex PCR, the repertoire was profiled, and TCRdb retains in-frame clones only, with some absent. The data hold fewer than 65,000 clones, with approximately 85% observed a single time. Sequencing was performed on Tregs from blood, taken before the transplant. The TCR comes from a human donor who received a combined kidney and bone marrow transplant. This sequence joins TRBV14 and TRBJ1-1, with a tentative D call TRBD1 (6 bases). The CDR3 loop is CASSRQENTEAFF. The CDR3 DNA reads TGTGCCAGCAGCCGACAGGAGAACACTGAAGCTTTCTTT.